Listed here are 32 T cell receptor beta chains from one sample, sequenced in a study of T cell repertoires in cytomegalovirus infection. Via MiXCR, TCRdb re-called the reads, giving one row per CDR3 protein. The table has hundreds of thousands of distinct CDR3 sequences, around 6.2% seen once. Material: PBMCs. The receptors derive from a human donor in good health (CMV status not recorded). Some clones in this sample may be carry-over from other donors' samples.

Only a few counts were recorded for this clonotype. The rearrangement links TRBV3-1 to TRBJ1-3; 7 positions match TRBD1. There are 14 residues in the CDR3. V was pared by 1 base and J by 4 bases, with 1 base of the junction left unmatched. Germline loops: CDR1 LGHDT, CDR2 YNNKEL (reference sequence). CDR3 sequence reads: CASSQGQGGNTIYF. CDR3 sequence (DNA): TGTGCCAGCAGCCAAGGACAGGGCGGAAACACCATATATTTT.

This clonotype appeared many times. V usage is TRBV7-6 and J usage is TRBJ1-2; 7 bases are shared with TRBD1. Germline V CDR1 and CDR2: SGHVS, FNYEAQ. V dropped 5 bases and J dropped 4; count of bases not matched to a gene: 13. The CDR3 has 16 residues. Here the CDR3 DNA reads TGTGCCAGCAGCCCCGGGACAGACCTTTCTCCCTATGGCTACACCTTC. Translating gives CASSPGTDLSPYGYTF.

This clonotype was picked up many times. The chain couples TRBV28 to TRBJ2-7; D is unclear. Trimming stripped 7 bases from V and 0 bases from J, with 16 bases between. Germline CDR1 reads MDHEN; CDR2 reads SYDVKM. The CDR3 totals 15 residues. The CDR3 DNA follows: TGTGCCAGCACCTCAATCTCCAGAGTCTCCTACGAGCAGTACTTC. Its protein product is CASTSISRVSYEQYF.

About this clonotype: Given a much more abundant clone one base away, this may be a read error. CDR3 DNA: TGCAGCGTTGATCCAGGGGCGGGCTATGGCTACACCTTC. This sequence encodes CSVDPGAGYGYTF. V and J are TRBV29-1 and TRBJ1-2, with a tentative D call TRBD1 (6 bases). Germline V gene lookup returns CDR1 SQVTM and CDR2 ANQGSEA. The ends were cut back, 3 bases at V and 4 bases at J, with 12 bases in the middle. The CDR3 loop spans 13 amino acids.

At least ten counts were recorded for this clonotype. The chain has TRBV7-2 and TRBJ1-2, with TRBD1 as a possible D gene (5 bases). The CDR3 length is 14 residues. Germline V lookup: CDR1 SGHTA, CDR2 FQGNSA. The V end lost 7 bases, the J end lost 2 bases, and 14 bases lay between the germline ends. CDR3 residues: CASTPGGANYGYTF. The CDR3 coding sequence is TGTGCCAGCACCCCCGGTGGGGCCAACTATGGCTACACCTTC.

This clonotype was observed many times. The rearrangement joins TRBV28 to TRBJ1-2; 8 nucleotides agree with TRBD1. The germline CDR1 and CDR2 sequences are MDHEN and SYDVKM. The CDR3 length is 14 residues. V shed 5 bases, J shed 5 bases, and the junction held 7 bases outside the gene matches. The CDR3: CASSVGQGVYGYTF. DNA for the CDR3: TGTGCCAGCAGTGTCGGACAGGGAGTATATGGCTACACCTTC.

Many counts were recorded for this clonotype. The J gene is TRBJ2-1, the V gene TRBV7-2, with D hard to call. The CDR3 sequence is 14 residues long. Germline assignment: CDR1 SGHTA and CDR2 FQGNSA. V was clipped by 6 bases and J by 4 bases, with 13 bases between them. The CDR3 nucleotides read TGTGCCAGCAGTTCCCGGTTCGTTTACAATGAGCAGTTCTTC. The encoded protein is CASSSRFVYNEQFF.

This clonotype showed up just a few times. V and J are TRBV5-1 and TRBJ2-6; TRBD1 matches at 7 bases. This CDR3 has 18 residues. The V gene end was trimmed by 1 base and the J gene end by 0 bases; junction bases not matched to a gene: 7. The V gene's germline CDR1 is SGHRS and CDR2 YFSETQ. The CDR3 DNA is TGCGCCAGCAGCTTGACCGGACAGGTGTACTCTGGGGCCAACGTCCTGACTTTC. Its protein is CASSLTGQVYSGANVLTF.

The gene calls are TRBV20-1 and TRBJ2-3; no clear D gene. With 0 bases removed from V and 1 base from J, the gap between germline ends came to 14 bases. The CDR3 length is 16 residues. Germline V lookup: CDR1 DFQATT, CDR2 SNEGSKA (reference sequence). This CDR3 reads CSARDRMRIGTDTQYF. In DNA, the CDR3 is TGCAGTGCTAGAGATCGTATGCGGATTGGCACAGATACGCAGTATTTT.

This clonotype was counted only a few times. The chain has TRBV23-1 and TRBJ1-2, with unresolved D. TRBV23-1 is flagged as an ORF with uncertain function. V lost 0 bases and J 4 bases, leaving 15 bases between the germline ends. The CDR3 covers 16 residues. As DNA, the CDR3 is TGCGCCAGCAGTCAATCTCGAGAGTACCCCGGCTATGGCTACACCTTC. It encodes CASSQSREYPGYGYTF.

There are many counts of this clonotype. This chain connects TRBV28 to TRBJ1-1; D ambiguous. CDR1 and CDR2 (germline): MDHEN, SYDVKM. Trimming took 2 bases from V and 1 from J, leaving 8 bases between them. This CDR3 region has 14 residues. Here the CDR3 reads CASSLNGANTEAFF. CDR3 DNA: TGTGCCAGCAGTTTAAACGGAGCGAACACTGAAGCTTTCTTT.

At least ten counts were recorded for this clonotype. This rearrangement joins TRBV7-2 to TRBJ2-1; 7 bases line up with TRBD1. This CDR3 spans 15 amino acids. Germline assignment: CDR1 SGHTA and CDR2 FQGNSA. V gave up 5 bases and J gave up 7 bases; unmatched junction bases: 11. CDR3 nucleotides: TGTGCCAGCAGCCTAGGGGGCATCCCCCGGAATGAGCAGTTCTTC. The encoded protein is CASSLGGIPRNEQFF.

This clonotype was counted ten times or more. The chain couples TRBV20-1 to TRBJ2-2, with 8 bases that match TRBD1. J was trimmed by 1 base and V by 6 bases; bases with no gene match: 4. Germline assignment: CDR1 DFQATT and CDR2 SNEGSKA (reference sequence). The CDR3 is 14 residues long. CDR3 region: CSATGTGNTGELFF. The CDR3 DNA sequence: TGCAGTGCCACAGGGACAGGGAACACCGGGGAGCTGTTTTTT.

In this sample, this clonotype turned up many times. The chain's CDR3 is CASSLGRVEYNEQFF. The CDR3 bases are TGTGCCAGCAGTTTGGGCAGGGTGGAGTACAATGAGCAGTTCTTC. The chain carries TRBV12-3 or TRBV12-4 and TRBJ2-1, with D possibly matching TRBD1 (5 bases). V was clipped by 3 bases and J by 4 bases, with 13 bases between them. The CDR3 loop spans 15 amino acids.

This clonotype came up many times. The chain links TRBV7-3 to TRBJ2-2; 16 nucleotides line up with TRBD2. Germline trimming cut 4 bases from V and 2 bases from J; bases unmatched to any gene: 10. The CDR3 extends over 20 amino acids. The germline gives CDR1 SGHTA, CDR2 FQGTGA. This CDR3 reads CASSSYSGLAGGINTGELFF. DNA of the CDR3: TGTGCCAGCAGCTCATATTCGGGACTAGCGGGGGGGATTAACACCGGGGAGCTGTTTTTT.

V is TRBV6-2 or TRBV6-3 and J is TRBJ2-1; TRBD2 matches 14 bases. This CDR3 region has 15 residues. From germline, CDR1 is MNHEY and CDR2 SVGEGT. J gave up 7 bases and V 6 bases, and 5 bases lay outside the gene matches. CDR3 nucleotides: TGTGCCAGCAGGACTAGCGGGGGGGCCAGGAATGAGCAGTTCTTC. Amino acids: CASRTSGGARNEQFF.

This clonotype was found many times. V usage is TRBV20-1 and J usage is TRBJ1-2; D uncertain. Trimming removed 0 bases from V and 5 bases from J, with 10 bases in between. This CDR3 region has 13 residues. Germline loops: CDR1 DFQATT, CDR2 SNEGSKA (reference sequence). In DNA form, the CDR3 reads TGCAGTGCTAGAGAATTGGAGAGATATGGCTACACCTTC. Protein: CSARELERYGYTF.

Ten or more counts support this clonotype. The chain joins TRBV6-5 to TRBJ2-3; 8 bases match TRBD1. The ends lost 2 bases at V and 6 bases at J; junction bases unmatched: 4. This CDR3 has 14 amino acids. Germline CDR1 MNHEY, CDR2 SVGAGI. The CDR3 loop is CASSYKDRADTQYF. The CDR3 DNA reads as TGTGCCAGCAGTTACAAGGACAGGGCTGATACGCAGTATTTT.

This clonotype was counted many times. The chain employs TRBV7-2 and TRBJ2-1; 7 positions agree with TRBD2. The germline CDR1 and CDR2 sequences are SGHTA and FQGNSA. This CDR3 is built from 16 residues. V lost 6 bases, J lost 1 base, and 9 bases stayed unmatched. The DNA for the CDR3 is TGTGCCAGCAGACCTTCTCCGGGGGGATCCTACAATGAGCAGTTCTTC. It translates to CASRPSPGGSYNEQFF.

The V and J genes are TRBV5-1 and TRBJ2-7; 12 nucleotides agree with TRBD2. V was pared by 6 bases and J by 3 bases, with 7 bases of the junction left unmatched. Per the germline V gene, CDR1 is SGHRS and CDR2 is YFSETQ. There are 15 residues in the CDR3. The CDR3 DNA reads TGCGCCAGCAAAGGACTAGCGGGGATAATCTACGAGCAGTACTTC. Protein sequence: CASKGLAGIIYEQYF. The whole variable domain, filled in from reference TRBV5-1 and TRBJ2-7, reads KAGVTQTPRYLIKTRGQQVTLSCSPISGHRSVSWYQQTPGQGLQFLFEYFSETQRNKGNFPGRFSGRQFSNSRSEMNVSTLELGDSALYLCASKGLAGIIYEQYFGPGTRLTVT.

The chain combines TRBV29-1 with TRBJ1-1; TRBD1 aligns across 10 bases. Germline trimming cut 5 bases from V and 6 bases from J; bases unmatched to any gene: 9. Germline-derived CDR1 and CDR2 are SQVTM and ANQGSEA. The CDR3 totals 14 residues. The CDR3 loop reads CSVLPGQGIPEAFF. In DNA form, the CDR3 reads TGCAGCGTTCTCCCGGGACAGGGGATCCCTGAAGCTTTCTTT.

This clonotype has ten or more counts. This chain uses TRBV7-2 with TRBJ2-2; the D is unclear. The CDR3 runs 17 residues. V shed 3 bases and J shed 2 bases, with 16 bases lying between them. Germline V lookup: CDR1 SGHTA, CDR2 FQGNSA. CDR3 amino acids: CASSFFHGSGNTGELFF. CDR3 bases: TGTGCCAGCAGCTTCTTCCACGGCTCAGGAAACACCGGGGAGCTGTTTTTT.

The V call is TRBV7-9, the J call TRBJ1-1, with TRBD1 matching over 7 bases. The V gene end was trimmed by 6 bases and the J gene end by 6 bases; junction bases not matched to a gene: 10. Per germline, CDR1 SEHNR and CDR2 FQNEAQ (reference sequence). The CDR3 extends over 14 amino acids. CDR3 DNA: TGTGCCAGCAGTCATCAGGGGGAGGACGCTGAAGCTTTCTTT. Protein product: CASSHQGEDAEAFF.

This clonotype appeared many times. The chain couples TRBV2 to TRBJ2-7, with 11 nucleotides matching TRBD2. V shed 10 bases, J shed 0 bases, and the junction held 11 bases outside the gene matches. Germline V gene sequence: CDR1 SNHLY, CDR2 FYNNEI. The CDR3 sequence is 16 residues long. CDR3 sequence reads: CATRTSGSRSSYEQYF. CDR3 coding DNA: TGTGCCACCCGGACTAGCGGGTCCAGGAGCTCCTACGAGCAGTACTTC. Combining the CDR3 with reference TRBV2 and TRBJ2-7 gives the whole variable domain EPEVTQTPSHQVTQMGQEVILRCVPISNHLYFYWYRQILGQKVEFLVSFYNNEISEKSEIFDDQFSVERPDGSNFTLKIRSTKLEDSAMYFCATRTSGSRSSYEQYFGPGTRLTVT.

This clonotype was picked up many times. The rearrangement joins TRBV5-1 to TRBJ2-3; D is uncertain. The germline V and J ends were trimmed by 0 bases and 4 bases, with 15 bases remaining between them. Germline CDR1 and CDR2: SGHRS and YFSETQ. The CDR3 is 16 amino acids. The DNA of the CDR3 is TGCGCCAGCAGCTTGGCCTTACTACCGTCCGCAGATACGCAGTATTTT. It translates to CASSLALLPSADTQYF.

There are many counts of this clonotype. Here the CDR3 DNA reads TGTGCCAGCTCACCACGACAGGGGTACTACGAGCAGTACTTC. This codes for CASSPRQGYYEQYF. The chain links TRBV18 to TRBJ2-7; 8 bases are a match to TRBD1. Germline CDR1 is KGHSH and CDR2 is LQKENI. V shed 1 base, J shed 3 bases, and the junction held 2 bases outside the gene matches. The CDR3 runs to 14 residues. Supplemented by reference TRBV18 and TRBJ2-7, the full variable domain reads NAGVMQNPRHLVRRRGQEARLRCSPMKGHSHVYWYRQLPEEGLKFMVYLQKENIIDESGMPKERFSAEFPKEGPSILRIQQVVRGDSAAYFCASSPRQGYYEQYFGPGTRLTVT.

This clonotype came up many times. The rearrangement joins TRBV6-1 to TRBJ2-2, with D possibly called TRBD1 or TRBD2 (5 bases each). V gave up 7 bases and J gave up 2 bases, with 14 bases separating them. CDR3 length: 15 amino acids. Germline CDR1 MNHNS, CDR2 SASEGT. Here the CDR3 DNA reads TGTGCCAGCATAACCGGGACGGCTAACACCGGGGAGCTGTTTTTT. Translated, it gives CASITGTANTGELFF.

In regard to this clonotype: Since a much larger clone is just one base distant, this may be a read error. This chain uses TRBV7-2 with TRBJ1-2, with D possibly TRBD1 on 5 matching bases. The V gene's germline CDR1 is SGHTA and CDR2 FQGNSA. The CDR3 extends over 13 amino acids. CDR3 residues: CASSLQTDYGHTF. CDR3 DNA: TGTGCCAGCAGCTTACAGACAGACTATGGCCACACCTTC.

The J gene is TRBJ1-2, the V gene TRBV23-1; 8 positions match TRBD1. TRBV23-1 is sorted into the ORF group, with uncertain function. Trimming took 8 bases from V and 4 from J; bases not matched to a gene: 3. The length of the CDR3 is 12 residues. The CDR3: CASAGQAYGYTF. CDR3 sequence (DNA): TGCGCCAGCGCGGGACAGGCCTATGGCTACACCTTC.

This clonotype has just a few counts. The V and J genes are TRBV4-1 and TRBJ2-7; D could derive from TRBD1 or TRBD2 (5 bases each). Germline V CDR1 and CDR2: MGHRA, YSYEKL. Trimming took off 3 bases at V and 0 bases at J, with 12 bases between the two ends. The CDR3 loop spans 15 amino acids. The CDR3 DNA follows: TGCGCCAGCAGCCATCCCGGGGCAAGCTCCTACGAGCAGTACTTC. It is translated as CASSHPGASSYEQYF.

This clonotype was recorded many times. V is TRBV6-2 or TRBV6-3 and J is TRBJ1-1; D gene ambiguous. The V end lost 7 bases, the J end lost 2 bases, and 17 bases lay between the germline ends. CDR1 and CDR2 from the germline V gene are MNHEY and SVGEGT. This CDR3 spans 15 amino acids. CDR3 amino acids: CASMQAGTPNTEAFF. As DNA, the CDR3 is TGTGCCAGCATGCAAGCGGGAACCCCCAACACTGAAGCTTTCTTT.

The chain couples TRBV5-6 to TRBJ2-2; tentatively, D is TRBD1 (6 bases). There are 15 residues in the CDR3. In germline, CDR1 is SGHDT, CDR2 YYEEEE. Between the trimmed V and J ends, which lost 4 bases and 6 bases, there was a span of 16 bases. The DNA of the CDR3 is TGTGCCAGCAGCGGACCGGGCCAGGGGCCCGGGGAGCTGTTTTTT. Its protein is CASSGPGQGPGELFF.